This TCR beta chain stems from a study of blood T cells in healthy people across ages. In the study overall: The capture of about one barcoded beta molecule per two T cells was achieved by template switching. Points from the study as a whole: Higher diversity and more naive CD4+ cells were features of long-lived donors, compared to aged donors.

With a J-beta primer mix and a sample-barcoded 5' primer, a second PCR ran roughly 6 to 11 cycles. A single record per CDR3 protein comes from TCRdb applying MiXCR to the 5' RACE reads. The table has 600,000 to 1,000,000 distinct CDR3 sequences, approximately 25% seen once. A note on this clonotype: No antigen is known for it.

The CDR3 extends over 14 amino acids. Trimming cost V 6 bases and J 3 bases, with 13 bases left between them. Germline CDR1 SNHLY, CDR2 FYNNEI. PBMCs, at least 6 million per sample, were isolated. These data were likewise used in another study, on T cells of mothers and their children. That source adds: Barcodes and 2-4 random nucleotides were added by M1S in the second PCR.

Sequencing was performed on blood. The sequence was collected from a boy between 10 and 17 years old in good health. The chain combines TRBV2 with TRBJ2-3, with D possibly matching TRBD1 (5 bases). Written as DNA, the CDR3 is TGTGCCAGCAGCTCTGACAGAGATACAGATACGCAGTATTTT. Its protein is CASSSDRDTDTQYF.